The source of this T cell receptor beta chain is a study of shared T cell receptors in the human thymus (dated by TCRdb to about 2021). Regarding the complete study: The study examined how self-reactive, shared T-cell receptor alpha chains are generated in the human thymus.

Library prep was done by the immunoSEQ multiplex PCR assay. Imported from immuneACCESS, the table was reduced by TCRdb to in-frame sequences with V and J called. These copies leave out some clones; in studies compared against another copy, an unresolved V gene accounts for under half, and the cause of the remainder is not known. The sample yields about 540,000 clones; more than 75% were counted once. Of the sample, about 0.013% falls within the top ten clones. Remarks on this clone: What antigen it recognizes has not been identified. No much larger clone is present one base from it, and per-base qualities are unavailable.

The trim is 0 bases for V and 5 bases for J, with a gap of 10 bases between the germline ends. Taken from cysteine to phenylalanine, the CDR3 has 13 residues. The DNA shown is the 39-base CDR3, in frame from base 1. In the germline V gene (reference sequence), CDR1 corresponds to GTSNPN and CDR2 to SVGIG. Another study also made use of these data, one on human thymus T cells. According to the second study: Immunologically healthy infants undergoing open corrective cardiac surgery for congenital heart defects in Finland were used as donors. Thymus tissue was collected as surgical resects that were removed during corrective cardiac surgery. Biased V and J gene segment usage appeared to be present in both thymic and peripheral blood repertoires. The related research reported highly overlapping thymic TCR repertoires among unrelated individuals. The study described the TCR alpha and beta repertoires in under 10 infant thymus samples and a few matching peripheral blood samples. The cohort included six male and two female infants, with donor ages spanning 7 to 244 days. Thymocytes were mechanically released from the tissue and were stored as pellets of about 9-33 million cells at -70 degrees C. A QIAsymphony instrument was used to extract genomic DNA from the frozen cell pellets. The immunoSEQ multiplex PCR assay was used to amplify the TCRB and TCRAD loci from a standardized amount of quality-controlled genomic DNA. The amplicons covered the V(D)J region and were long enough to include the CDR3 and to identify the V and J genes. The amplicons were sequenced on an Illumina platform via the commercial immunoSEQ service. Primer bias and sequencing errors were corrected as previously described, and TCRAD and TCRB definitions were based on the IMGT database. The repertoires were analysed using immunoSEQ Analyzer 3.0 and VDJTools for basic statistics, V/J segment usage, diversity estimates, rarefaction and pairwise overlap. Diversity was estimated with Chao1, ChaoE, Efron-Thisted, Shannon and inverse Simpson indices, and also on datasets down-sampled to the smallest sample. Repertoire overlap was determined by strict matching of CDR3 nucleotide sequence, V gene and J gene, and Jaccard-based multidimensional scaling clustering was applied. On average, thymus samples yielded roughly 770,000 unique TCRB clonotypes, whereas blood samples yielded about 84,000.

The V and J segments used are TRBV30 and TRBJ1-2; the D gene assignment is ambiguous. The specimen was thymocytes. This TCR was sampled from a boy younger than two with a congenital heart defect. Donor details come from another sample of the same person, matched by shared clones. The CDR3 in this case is CAWSVRQDYGYTF. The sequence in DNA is TGTGCCTGGAGTGTACGCCAGGATTATGGCTACACCTTC.